This T cell receptor beta chain stems from a study of T cell clones after liver transplantation (dated by TCRdb to between 2019 and 2020). As for the study more broadly: ITN030ST, the source of the samples, was a randomized trial that attempted immunosuppression withdrawal within 2 years of liver transplantation. Blood samples were collected pre-transplant, pre-randomization before withdrawal, and post-randomization after either complete withdrawal or failed withdrawal. Donor-reactive T cell clones were identified by TCRbeta sequencing after a pre-transplant mixed lymphocyte reaction and then tracked in post-transplant blood. Of the eight recipients, three were HCV-positive, while the remaining recipients had been transplanted for non-autoimmune, non-viral indications. Tolerance was defined as complete withdrawal of immunosuppression for at least one year without a rise in liver enzymes beyond twice the upper limit of normal. As an antigen-independent comparator for donor-reactive sequences, third party-reactive TCRbeta sequences were also identified from pre-transplant MLRs. No induction therapy was given to the subjects, and standard immunosuppression was administered until randomization at 12-24 months post-transplant. The studied cohort comprised 8 liver transplant recipients, 3 classified as tolerant and 5 as non-tolerant.

Using immunoSEQ, frozen genomic DNA was subjected to high-throughput TCRbeta CDR3 sequencing, a process that included PCR amplification, mapping, bias correction and internal controls. As for the original processing: Productive rearrangements were retained, and unique TCRbeta sequences were defined by the CDR3 nucleotide sequence together with the V and J gene. Donor-reactive sequences required at least 5-fold expansion in CFSE-low cells versus unstimulated pre-transplant cells and at least 0.01% frequency. Minimum frequency thresholds were set for each subject on the basis of the unstimulated sample with the lowest template count, so that a detection power of at least 90% was ensured. Repertoire turnover was measured by Jensen-Shannon divergence between the top 1000 TCRbeta sequences post- and pre-transplant. Changes in detection of donor-reactive sequences were tested with two-sided Fisher's exact tests. TCRdb's version of the immuneACCESS table is confined to in-frame rearrangements and falls short of the full clone set. An unresolved V gene accounts for under half of the shortfall where checked; the remainder is of unknown origin. V and J calls and clone size follow that table, whereas D and trimming were derived from the DNA. Recorded for this sample are 65,000 to 90,000 clones; 90% of them occurred a single time. The ten largest account for less than 3.5% of the sample.

The time point label on this specimen signifies: pre-transplant. Thawed unstimulated PBMCs were stained for CD3, CD4 and CD8 and FACS-sorted into CD3+CD4+ and CD3+CD8+ populations. All 8 studied subjects were randomized to withdrawal of immunosuppression. The Qiagen DNeasy Blood and Tissue Kit was used for isolation of genomic DNA. CDR1 and CDR2, per the germline V gene, are MDHEN and SYDVKM. The CDR3 contains 15 residues, cysteine and phenylalanine counted. Left in the record is the CDR3 DNA by itself, 45 bases read in frame from the first base. V drops 6 bases and J drops 7 bases, leaving 22 bases in between. General conclusions and limits of the study: In 5 of 8 subjects, circulating donor-reactive CD4 TCRbeta sequences decreased significantly after transplant, regardless of tolerance or HCV status. Once repertoire turnover was taken into account, donor-reactive detection showed a significant reduction for CD4 in 7 of 8 subjects and for CD8 in 8 of 8. Because allograft tissue specimens were not available, migration of donor-reactive T cells into the graft, rather than deletion, may have occurred. The conclusions were considered preliminary, being limited by small, heterogeneous patient numbers and non-standardized post-transplant time points. Low numbers of available donor cells limited the measurable donor-reactive repertoire in two subjects. A greater decline was seen for donor-reactive sequences than for third party-reactive sequences, suggesting partial antigen-specific deletion unrelated to withdrawal success.

Points on this clone: This clone's antigen is unknown. Within one base of it there is no much larger clone, and no base qualities were kept.

This clonotype was sampled from a human donor who received a liver transplant. The sequencing used CD4+ T cells from blood, collected before liver transplant. The chain couples TRBV28 to TRBJ2-7, with the identity of the D gene unclear. The CDR3 has the sequence CASSSQNTMVGEQYF. The DNA is TGTGCCAGCAGCTCCCAGAACACCATGGTGGGGGAGCAGTACTTC.